Below, 23 T cell receptor beta chains from the same sample are listed, as sequenced in a study of blood T cell repertoires in COVID-19. Libraries were prepared by immunoSEQ multiplex PCR; TCRdb keeps only in-frame clonotypes and omits some of them. Among a few hundred thousand clones, 65% to 85% were seen once, and the ten largest hold around 16%. Sequenced sample: peripheral blood. The receptor source for this set is a person aged 65 to 79 with COVID-19, enrolled during active disease.

The chain recombines TRBV3-1 (or the pseudogene TRBV3-2) with TRBJ2-5; D is ambiguous. The germline V gene has CDR1 LGHDT and CDR2 YNNKEL (reference sequence). This CDR3 region has 16 residues. The germline V and J ends were trimmed by 1 base and 4 bases, with 16 bases remaining between them. This CDR3 is CASSQVPVRVGETQYF. CDR3 nucleotides: TGTGCCAGCAGCCAAGTTCCCGTTCGGGTAGGAGAGACCCAGTACTTC.

This clone was found once. V is TRBV28 and J is TRBJ2-1, with TRBD1 as a possible D gene (5 bases). Germline CDR1 is MDHEN and CDR2 is SYDVKM. Between the trimmed V and J ends, which lost 8 bases and 1 base, there was a span of 18 bases. The CDR3 contains 16 residues. The CDR3 is CASGFPQVQSYNEQFF. As DNA, the CDR3 is TGTGCCAGCGGATTCCCACAGGTTCAGTCCTACAATGAGCAGTTCTTC.

This chain links TRBV7-2 with TRBJ1-5, with TRBD1 as a possible D gene (5 bases). The CDR3 contains 15 residues. The germline V gene encodes CDR1 SGHTA and CDR2 FQGNSA. V was cut by 1 base and J by 5 bases, with 12 bases left in between. Here the CDR3 DNA reads TGTGCCAGCAGCTTAGTAGCAGGGTTTCATCAGCCCCAGCATTTT. Translation gives CASSLVAGFHQPQHF.

This chain links TRBV18 with TRBJ2-1, with 8 bases identical to TRBD1. The CDR3 covers 13 residues. Unmatched junction bases numbered 7, after V lost 8 bases and J lost 7 bases. Germline V gene data show CDR1 as KGHSH and CDR2 as LQKENI. The CDR3 sequence is CASLGQGRNEQFF. CDR3 DNA: TGTGCCAGCCTAGGACAGGGTAGGAATGAGCAGTTCTTC.

For the CDR3, the DNA is TGTGCCAGCAGAACCGGGGGTCACAATGAGCAGTTCTTC. Residues: CASRTGGHNEQFF. The V gene is TRBV12-3 or TRBV12-4, the J gene TRBJ2-1; maybe TRBD2 (6 bases). This CDR3 contains 13 residues. The V gene lost 6 bases and the J gene lost 5 bases, with 11 bases spanning the gap.

The J gene is TRBJ1-5, the V gene TRBV19; 8 nucleotides match TRBD1. This CDR3 contains 17 residues. V lost 3 bases, J lost 2 bases, and 9 bases stayed unmatched. CDR1 and CDR2 from the germline V gene are LNHDA and SQIVND (reference sequence). CDR3 amino acids: CASSMWAGGAGNQPQHF. The DNA of the CDR3 is TGTGCCAGTAGTATGTGGGCAGGGGGCGCGGGCAATCAGCCCCAGCATTTT.

This sequence joins TRBV7-3 and TRBJ2-5; TRBD1 matches at 9 bases. The CDR3 consists of 18 residues. V lost 1 base and J lost 4; bases outside the gene matches: 13. The germline gives CDR1 SGHTA, CDR2 FQGTGA. CDR3 DNA: TGTGCCAGCAGCTTAAGGGGGCTACAGGGGGCAAGAGGAGAGACCCAGTACTTC. Encoded protein: CASSLRGLQGARGETQYF.

The V and J genes are TRBV19 and TRBJ2-1, with 7 bases aligning to TRBD1. Germline V gene data show CDR1 as LNHDA and CDR2 as SQIVND (reference sequence). The CDR3 runs 15 residues. V shed 1 base and J 8 bases; nucleotides not matched to a gene: 8. CDR3 loop: CASSIGRTGRDEQFF. The CDR3 nucleotides read TGTGCCAGTAGTATAGGTCGGACAGGCAGAGATGAGCAGTTCTTC. The full variable domain, its missing parts supplied by reference TRBV19 and TRBJ2-1, is DGGITQSPKYLFRKEGQNVTLSCEQNLNHDAMYWYRQDPGQGLRLIYYSQIVNDFQKGDIAEGYSVSREKKESFPLTVTSAQKNPTAFYLCASSIGRTGRDEQFFGPGTRLTVL.

The chain recombines TRBV7-2 with TRBJ2-5, with 7 bases identical to TRBD2. Per the germline V gene, CDR1 is SGHTA and CDR2 is FQGNSA. CDR3 length equals 15 residues. Trimming cost V 3 bases and J 3 bases; bases outside gene matches: 7. CDR3 DNA: TGTGCCAGCAGCTTTGGACGGGGGAGGGAAGAGACCCAGTACTTC. Protein product: CASSFGRGREETQYF.

Here the CDR3 DNA reads TGTGCCAGCAGCCAAGGACAGGGGCCTGATCAGCCCCAGCATTTT. Translated: CASSQGQGPDQPQHF. V is TRBV3-1 (or the pseudogene TRBV3-2) and J is TRBJ1-5; TRBD1 matches at 8 bases. Losses at the gene ends were 1 base for V and 5 bases for J; bases not matched to a gene: 4. Germline CDR1 is LGHDT and CDR2 is YNNKEL (reference sequence). CDR3 length: 15 residues.

The chain combines TRBV7-2 with TRBJ1-6; a possible D gene is TRBD1 (5 bases). This CDR3 is 13 amino acids long. V shed 5 bases and J shed 11 bases, with 13 bases lying between them. Germline CDR1 reads SGHTA; CDR2 reads FQGNSA. The CDR3 reads CASSPLGLPPLHF. CDR3 DNA: TGTGCCAGCAGCCCCCTGGGGCTTCCACCCCTCCACTTT. The whole variable domain, filled in from reference TRBV7-2 and TRBJ1-6, reads GAGVSQSPSNKVTEKGKDVELRCDPISGHTALYWYRQSLGQGLEFLIYFQGNSAPDKSGLPSDRFSAERTGGSVSTLTIQRTQQEDSAVYLCASSPLGLPPLHFGNGTRLTVT.

This chain joins TRBV5-6 and TRBJ1-5; 7 positions match TRBD1. V lost 4 bases to trimming and J lost 7 bases; unmatched junction nucleotides: 8. Germline V gene data show CDR1 as SGHDT and CDR2 as YYEEEE. The CDR3 is 14 residues long. CDR3 sequence (DNA): TGTGCCAGCAGCAACAGGGGAGTCGGCCAGCCCCAGCATTTT. Amino acids: CASSNRGVGQPQHF.

The rearrangement uses TRBV21-1 and TRBJ1-2; the table's D call, TRBD1, has no DNA check behind it. TRBV21-1 is a pseudogene locus. This CDR3 is built from 18 residues. The CDR3 is CASSKEKWSQGANYGYTF. The CDR3 DNA sequence: TGTGCCAGCAGCAAAGAAAAGTGGTCTCAGGGGGCCAACTATGGCTACACCTTC.

The chain links TRBV27 to TRBJ1-1; D possibly corresponds to TRBD1 (5 bases). The germline gives CDR1 MNHEY, CDR2 SMNVEV (reference sequence). This CDR3 is built from 17 residues. The germline V and J ends were trimmed by 1 base and 0 bases, with 15 bases remaining between them. CDR3 DNA sequence: TGTGCCAGCAGTTTATTCCCCGGGGGGAATATGAACACTGAAGCTTTCTTT. This translates into CASSLFPGGNMNTEAFF.

The chain couples TRBV21-1 to TRBJ2-5; the table names TRBD1, a call not compared with the DNA. TRBV21-1 is a documented pseudogene. The CDR3 contains 18 residues. CDR3 coding DNA: TGTGCCAGCAGCAAAGGTACAGCCCGAGTCGATGACCAAGAGACCCAGTACTTC. It yields the protein CASSKGTARVDDQETQYF.

The chain links TRBV10-3 to TRBJ1-2; TRBD1 agrees at 12 bases. The CDR3 runs 16 residues. Germline assignment: CDR1 ENHRY and CDR2 SYGVKD. Trimming removed 0 bases from V and 9 bases from J; junction bases left unmatched: 8. CDR3 nucleotides: TGTGCCATCAGTGAGTCTGCGGGACAGGGGGCGCGGCGCTACACCTTC. Encoded protein: CAISESAGQGARRYTF.

This sequence joins TRBV7-3 and TRBJ2-3; D is uncertain. The CDR3 is 14 residues long. The ends were cut back, 4 bases at V and 0 bases at J, with 8 bases in the middle. The V gene's germline CDR1 is SGHTA and CDR2 FQGTGA. The DNA of the CDR3 is TGTGCCAGCAGCTCTCGCCTAAGCACAGATACGCAGTATTTT. Protein product: CASSSRLSTDTQYF.

The chain has TRBV6-6 and TRBJ2-5, with TRBD2 identical over 8 bases. V lost 3 bases, J lost 5 bases, and 11 bases stayed unmatched. Germline loops: CDR1 MNHNY, CDR2 SVGAGI (reference sequence). This CDR3 contains 16 residues. CDR3 bases: TGTGCCAGCAGTTATTCGGGAGGGATAGGCTGGGAGACCCAGTACTTC. Residues: CASSYSGGIGWETQYF.

The rearrangement uses TRBV3-1 (or the pseudogene TRBV3-2) and TRBJ2-2; possible D gene TRBD2, 6 bases. Germline CDR1 is LGHDT and CDR2 is YNNKEL (reference sequence). V lost 1 base and J lost 2, with 8 bases in between. This CDR3 region has 15 residues. The CDR3 DNA reads as TGTGCCAGCAGCCAAGCGGGAGCTAACACCGGGGAGCTGTTTTTT. This sequence encodes CASSQAGANTGELFF.

This chain joins TRBV7-2 and TRBJ2-2; the match to TRBD2 covers 10 bases. This CDR3 is built from 15 residues. Trimming removed 2 bases from V and 8 bases from J; junction bases left unmatched: 5. CDR1 is SGHTA, CDR2 FQGNSA, per germline. The CDR3 DNA is TGTGCCAGCAGCTTAAACCTAGCGGGAGCTGGGGAGCTGTTTTTT. This translates into CASSLNLAGAGELFF. The whole variable domain, filled in from reference TRBV7-2 and TRBJ2-2, reads GAGVSQSPSNKVTEKGKDVELRCDPISGHTALYWYRQSLGQGLEFLIYFQGNSAPDKSGLPSDRFSAERTGGSVSTLTIQRTQQEDSAVYLCASSLNLAGAGELFFGEGSRLTVL.

The V gene is TRBV7-2, the J gene TRBJ2-2; D gene ambiguous. V dropped 3 bases and J dropped 6 bases, with 11 bases sitting between them. The length of the CDR3 is 14 residues. Germline CDR1 is SGHTA and CDR2 is FQGNSA. In DNA, the CDR3 is TGTGCCAGCAGCTTCTGGGCAGCAGCCGGGGAGCTGTTTTTT. It codes for CASSFWAAAGELFF.

The chain combines TRBV6-6 with TRBJ2-2; D is uncertain. Trimming removed 4 bases at V and 1 base at J, with 10 bases between. The CDR3 is 15 amino acids. CDR1 and CDR2 from the germline V gene are MNHNY and SVGAGI (reference sequence). CDR3 residues: CASSFQLQNTGELFF. Written as DNA, the CDR3 is TGTGCCAGCAGTTTCCAGTTGCAGAACACCGGGGAGCTGTTTTTT.

The chain uses TRBV5-1 and TRBJ2-7; 10 bases are shared with TRBD2. With V trimmed by 1 base and J by 5 bases, 9 bases remained unmatched. Per the germline V gene, CDR1 is SGHRS and CDR2 is YFSETQ. The CDR3 runs 16 residues. The CDR3 region is CASSLRVAGGSHEQYF. Here the CDR3 DNA reads TGCGCCAGCAGCTTGAGGGTAGCGGGAGGATCCCACGAGCAGTACTTC.